The entry below gives a single TCR beta chain sequence along with its context. Its cognate antigen has yet to be identified. Base-call qualities are not available, and no considerably larger clone is one nucleotide away. TCRbeta CDR3 regions were amplified from genomic DNA by means of the immunoSEQ Assay, a bias-controlled multiplex PCR. Regarding the original processing steps: The number of nucleated cells in each sample was estimated by amplification of reference gene primers within the assay. To quantify the absolute abundance of each unique TCRbeta CDR3 rearrangement, sequence reads were collapsed and filtered. For each sample, productive Simpson clonality was calculated as the square root of Simpson's diversity index across productive rearrangements. The table was pulled from immuneACCESS by TCRdb, which kept in-frame rearrangements only. Such tables lose some clones; where checked, under half of the loss comes from unresolved V genes, and the rest has no known cause. V and J calls plus clone size are reproduced from that table; the DNA served to infer D and trimming. In all, the sample holds about 90,000 clones, and over 80% of those were seen once. The ten top clones hold around 6% of the sample.

The CDR1 and CDR2 encoded by the germline V gene (reference sequence) are SEHNR and FQNEAQ. V has 2 bases trimmed and J has 5 bases trimmed; junction bases matching no gene number 2. From the cysteine through the phenylalanine, the CDR3 covers 13 amino acids. The read is trimmed to its CDR3 DNA, 39 bases read in frame from base 1. This specimen comes from a study of blood T cell repertoires in COVID-19 (dated by TCRdb to about 2020). For context, the study as a whole: Samples from collaborators originated in the United States, Italy and Spain and spanned both the acute and convalescent phases of COVID-19. The repertoires were released in a freely available public database intended as a resource for research on the immune response to SARS-CoV-2. Deeply sampled blood TCRbeta repertoires from subjects exposed to, actively infected with, or recovered from COVID-19 were included in the dataset. The prospective study material was composed of cDNA or gDNA derived from T cells, B-cell-depleted T cells, or PBMCs. Samples came from the ongoing ImmuneRACE study (first 160 participants) plus 1,254 subjects from 6 global collaborators. Where available, HLA class I and class II types were taken from metadata supplied by the sample provider and were not determined by assay-based typing. Sample metadata almost always included a de-identified subject ID, COVID-19 status, age in years and sex.

Each collaborating institution followed its own protocols to collect whole blood in K2EDTA tubes. For TCRbeta analysis, collaborators shipped samples as frozen whole blood, isolated PBMCs, or DNA extracted from either of those sample types. Summary of the overall study and its limitations: How much clinical and demographic metadata was included differed by source and by participant, and the metadata was provided uncurated.

The sample consisted of peripheral blood. The rearrangement combines TRBV7-9 with TRBJ1-1, with 7 bases matching TRBD1. The sequence was collected from a woman aged 55-70 years with active COVID-19. The nucleotide sequence is TGTGCCAGCAGCTTACAGGGGGAGACTGAAGCTTTCTTT. Its protein is CASSLQGETEAFF.